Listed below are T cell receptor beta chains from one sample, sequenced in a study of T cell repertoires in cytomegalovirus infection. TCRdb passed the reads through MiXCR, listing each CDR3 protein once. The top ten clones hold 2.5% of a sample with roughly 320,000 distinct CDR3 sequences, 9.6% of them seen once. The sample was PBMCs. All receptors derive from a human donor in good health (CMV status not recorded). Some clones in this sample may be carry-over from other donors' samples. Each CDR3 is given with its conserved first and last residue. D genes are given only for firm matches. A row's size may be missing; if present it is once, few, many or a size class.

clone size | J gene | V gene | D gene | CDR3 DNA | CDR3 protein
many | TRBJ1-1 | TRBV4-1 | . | TGCGCCAGCAGCCAATCTACCGGGTTTTCTACTGAAGCTTTCTTT | CASSQSTGFSTEAFF
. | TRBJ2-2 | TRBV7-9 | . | TGTGCCAGCAGCCCAGGTCTTGGGAACACCGGGGAGCTGTTTTTT | CASSPGLGNTGELFF
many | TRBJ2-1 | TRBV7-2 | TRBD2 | TGTGCCAGCAGCTTACTAGCGGGGGCCCTTGGGCAGTTCTTC | CASSLLAGALGQFF
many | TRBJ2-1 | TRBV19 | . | TGTGCCAGTAGTATAGGATCGACAGCCCGAGGGACGCAGTTCTTC | CASSIGSTARGTQFF
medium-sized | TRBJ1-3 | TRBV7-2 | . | TGTGCCAGCAGCCCAAACTCGGGCCCCAGCTCTGGAAACACCATATATTTT | CASSPNSGPSSGNTIYF
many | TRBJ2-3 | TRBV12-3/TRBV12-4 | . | TGTGCCAGCAGTAGCAGGGCATCTAGCACAGATACGCAGTATTTT | CASSSRASSTDTQYF
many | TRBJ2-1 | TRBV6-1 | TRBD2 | TGTGCCAGCAGCCGTAGCGGGGACTTTTACAATGAGCAGTTCTTC | CASSRSGDFYNEQFF
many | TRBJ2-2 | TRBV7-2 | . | TGTGCCAGCAGCTCGGGTCTCGCTGCAACCGGGGAGCTGTTTTTT | CASSSGLAATGELFF
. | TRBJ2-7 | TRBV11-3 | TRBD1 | TGTGCCAGCAGTCTGCTCTCGGGACAGGGCTACGAGCAGTACTTC | CASSLLSGQGYEQYF
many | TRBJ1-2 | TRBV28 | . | TGTGCCAGCAGTTTTTATGCGGGATCCTATGGCTACACCTTC | CASSFYAGSYGYTF
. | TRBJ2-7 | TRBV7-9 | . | TGTGCCAGCAGTCCAGTAGACGAGCAGTACTTC | CASSPVDEQYF
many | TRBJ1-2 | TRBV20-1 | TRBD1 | TGCAGTGCGAGGACAGGGGAGCTTGGCTACACCTTC | CSARTGELGYTF
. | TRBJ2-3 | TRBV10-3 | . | TGTGCCTCAAACCGGGACGGATATACGCAGTATTTT | CASNRDGYTQYF
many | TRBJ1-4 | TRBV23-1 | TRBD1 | TGCGCCAGCAGTCAAAAATCCGGGACAGGGAATGAAAAACTGTTTTTT | CASSQKSGTGNEKLFF
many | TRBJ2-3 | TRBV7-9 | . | TGTGCCAGCAGCCCCCCCGTTACGCAGTATTTT | CASSPPVTQYF
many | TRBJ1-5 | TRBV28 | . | TGTGCCAGCAGTCTCAGGGTGTTGGGCAATCAGCCCCAGCATTTT | CASSLRVLGNQPQHF
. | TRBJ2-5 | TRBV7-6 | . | TGTGCTAGCAGCTTAGATAAAGGGGAGACCCAGTACTTC | CASSLDKGETQYF
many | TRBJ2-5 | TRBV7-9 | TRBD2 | TGTGCCAGCAGCTTAATCGCGGGGGACCCAGAGTACTTC | CASSLIAGDPEYF
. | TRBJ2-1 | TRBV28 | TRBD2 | TGTGCCAGCAGTCCCCGGTGGGGGGGGGTCGGTGAGCAGTTCTTC | CASSPRWGGVGEQFF
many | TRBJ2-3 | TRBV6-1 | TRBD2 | TGTGCCAGCAGTGAAGGGGGGGGGACAGATACGCAGTATTTT | CASSEGGGTDTQYF
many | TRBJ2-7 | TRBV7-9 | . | TGTGCCAGCAGCCCATCAGCTGGGCCCCCCTACGAGCAGTACTTC | CASSPSAGPPYEQYF
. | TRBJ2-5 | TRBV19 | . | TGTGCCAGTGGATCTAGCGCAGAAGAGACCCAGTACTTC | CASGSSAEETQYF
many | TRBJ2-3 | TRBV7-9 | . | TGTGCCAGCATGGGCAGGACTAGCACAGATACGCAGTATTTT | CASMGRTSTDTQYF
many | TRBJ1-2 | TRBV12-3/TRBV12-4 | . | TGTGCCAGCAGTTTATCTCTAGTCGGGGTTTTAGGCTATGGCTACACCTTC | CASSLSLVGVLGYGYTF
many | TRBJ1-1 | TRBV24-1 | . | TGTGCCACCGATGAAACCAGGGAAGTCACTGAAGCTTTCTTT | CATDETREVTEAFF
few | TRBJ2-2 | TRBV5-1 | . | TGCGCCAGCCGACCCCACGTTGACAGCCTTTTCACCGGGGAGCTGTTTTTT | CASRPHVDSLFTGELFF
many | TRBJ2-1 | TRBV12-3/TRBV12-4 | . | TGTGCCAGCCAGCCGGGGGCGGCCTACAATGAGCAGTTCTTC | CASQPGAAYNEQFF
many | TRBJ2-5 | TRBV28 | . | TGTGCCAGCAGTTTATCGACAGCCCAGCAAGAGACCCAGTACTTC | CASSLSTAQQETQYF
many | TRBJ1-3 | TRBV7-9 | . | TGTGCCAGCAGCTGGTGGGGCTCTGGAAACACCATATATTTT | CASSWWGSGNTIYF
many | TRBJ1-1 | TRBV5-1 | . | TGCGCCAGCAGGATCCATAGGGGTATTAGAGACACTGAAGCTTTCTTT | CASRIHRGIRDTEAFF
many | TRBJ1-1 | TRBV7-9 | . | TGTGCCAGCAGCTCAGACAGGACCGTAAACACTGAAGCTTTCTTT | CASSSDRTVNTEAFF
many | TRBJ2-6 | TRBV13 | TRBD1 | TGTGCCAGCAGCTTCGGACAGGGATTCTCTGGGGCCAACGTCCTGACTTTC | CASSFGQGFSGANVLTF
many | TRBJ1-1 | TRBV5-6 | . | TGTGCCAGCAGCTGGGACGGGAGGGTCACTGAAGCTTTCTTT | CASSWDGRVTEAFF
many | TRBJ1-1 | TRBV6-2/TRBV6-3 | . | TGTGCCAGCAGTTACTCGAGCTCAGGTCGCACTGAAGCTTTCTTT | CASSYSSSGRTEAFF
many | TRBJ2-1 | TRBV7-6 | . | TGTGCCAGCAGCTTAGGGGTCCAGGGGGGCTACAATGAGCAGTTCTTC | CASSLGVQGGYNEQFF
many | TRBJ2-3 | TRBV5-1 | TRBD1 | TGCGCCAGCAGCTTGGTCCCGGGACAGGGAAAAGACACGCAGTATTTT | CASSLVPGQGKDTQYF
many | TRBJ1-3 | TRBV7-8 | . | TGTGCCAGCAGCCATCGGGAGGGTTCAAGAAACACCATATATTTT | CASSHREGSRNTIYF
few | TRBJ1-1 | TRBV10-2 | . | TGCGCCAGCAGTGGGGACGAGAACACTGAAGCTTTCTTT | CASSGDENTEAFF
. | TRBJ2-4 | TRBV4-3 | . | TGCGCCAGCAGCCAAGTACCCACCGCGTACATTCAGTACTTC | CASSQVPTAYIQYF
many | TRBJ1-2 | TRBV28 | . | TGTGCCAGCAGTTCTACGGGACGCCTAACAGGAGGCTACACCTTC | CASSSTGRLTGGYTF
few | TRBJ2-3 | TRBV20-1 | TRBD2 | TGCACCCCAGCGGGGTTCACAGATACGCAGTATTTT | CTPAGFTDTQYF
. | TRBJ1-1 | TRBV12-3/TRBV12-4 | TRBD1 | TGTGCCAGCAGTTCTAGAGGACAGGTGGACAGGGGCACTGAAGCTTTCTTT | CASSSRGQVDRGTEAFF